Shown below are 8 T cell receptor beta chains from a single sample sequenced in a study of cytomegalovirus exposure and HLA in healthy donors. A multiplex PCR was run with 60 Vbeta primers and 13 Jbeta primers. Libraries were prepared by immunoSEQ multiplex PCR; TCRdb keeps only in-frame clonotypes and omits some of them. The data contain over 95,000 clones, 76% of them singletons. The sample was PBMCs. These receptors were obtained from a woman between 35 and 50 years old in good health and CMV-seropositive.

The V call is TRBV6-1, the J call TRBJ1-2, with 11 bases lining up with TRBD1. V trimming: 9 bases; J trimming: 4 bases; junction bases outside the gene matches: 1. Germline V gene lookup returns CDR1 MNHNS and CDR2 SASEGT. This CDR3 is 12 amino acids long. The CDR3 sequence is CASGQGAYGYTF. CDR3 in DNA: TGTGCCAGTGGACAGGGGGCCTATGGCTACACCTTC.

J is TRBJ2-7 and V is TRBV11-1; 8 bases match TRBD1. The V and J ends lost 5 bases and 6 bases, in that order; junction bases with no gene match: 6. The CDR3 consists of 13 residues. Germline V gives CDR1 SGHAT, CDR2 FQDESV (reference sequence). The CDR3 nucleotides are TGTGCCAGCAGCACGACAGGGGTGTCCGAGCAGTACTTC. Its translation is CASSTTGVSEQYF.

The V and J genes are TRBV2 and TRBJ1-1; 10 bases agree with TRBD1. The CDR3 runs to 14 residues. CDR1 and CDR2 from the germline V gene are SNHLY and FYNNEI. With V trimmed by 7 bases and J by 4 bases, 6 bases remained unmatched. CDR3 nucleotides: TGTGCCAGCACCCGGGACAGGGGAGGCACTGAAGCTTTCTTT. It yields the protein CASTRDRGGTEAFF. Full variable domain (remainder filled in from reference TRBV2 and TRBJ1-1): EPEVTQTPSHQVTQMGQEVILRCVPISNHLYFYWYRQILGQKVEFLVSFYNNEISEKSEIFDDQFSVERPDGSNFTLKIRSTKLEDSAMYFCASTRDRGGTEAFFGQGTRLTVV.

J is TRBJ1-1 and V is TRBV5-1; D is uncertain. CDR3 length: 14 amino acids. The germline gives CDR1 SGHRS, CDR2 YFSETQ. Deletions cut 4 bases from V and 5 bases from J, with 15 bases between. For the CDR3, the DNA is TGCGCCAGCAGCCCCCAAGCGGGGAGGACTGAAGCTTTCTTT. Protein: CASSPQAGRTEAFF.

The chain carries TRBV5-1 and TRBJ1-1; D is possibly TRBD1 (6 bases). This CDR3 is built from 14 residues. Germline V gives CDR1 SGHRS, CDR2 YFSETQ. Trimming removed 5 bases from V and 0 bases from J, with 11 bases in between. Written as DNA, the CDR3 is TGCGCCAGCAGAGCAGGGGTGATGAACACTGAAGCTTTCTTT. This sequence encodes CASRAGVMNTEAFF.

V is TRBV30 and J is TRBJ2-5, with D perhaps TRBD1 (6 bases). Per germline, CDR1 GTSNPN and CDR2 SVGIG (reference sequence). Deletions cut 2 bases from V and 4 bases from J, with 11 bases between. The CDR3 totals 13 residues. The CDR3: CAWSLWGRETQYF. The CDR3 DNA sequence: TGTGCCTGGAGTCTGTGGGGGCGAGAGACCCAGTACTTC.

This clone was recorded a few times. J is TRBJ2-2 and V is TRBV5-1; 11 nucleotides line up with TRBD2. Trimming removed 5 bases from V and 3 bases from J; junction bases left unmatched: 3. From germline, CDR1 is SGHRS and CDR2 YFSETQ. The CDR3 totals 15 residues. CDR3 amino acids: CASRILAGDTGELFF. The CDR3 DNA is TGCGCCAGCAGAATACTAGCGGGGGACACCGGGGAGCTGTTTTTT.

V is TRBV27 and J is TRBJ2-2; D gene unclear. The V end lost 3 bases, the J end lost 4 bases, and 9 bases lay between the germline ends. Germline loops: CDR1 MNHEY, CDR2 SMNVEV (reference sequence). The CDR3 contains 14 residues. The CDR3 is CASSFSVLTGELFF. CDR3 DNA: TGTGCCAGCAGTTTCAGTGTCCTCACCGGGGAGCTGTTTTTT.